These 17 T cell receptor beta chains were sequenced from one sample in a study of blood T cell repertoires in COVID-19. The repertoire was sequenced with immunoSEQ multiplex PCR; TCRdb's copy has only in-frame clones and lacks some. The sample contains around 120,000 clones, about 86% of which appear only once. Material: PBMCs or T cells enriched from blood (not recorded which). These receptors all come from a woman in her 50s who had recovered from COVID-19.

The chain's CDR3 is CASSSPGQTPSTDTQYF. The DNA of the CDR3 is TGCGCCAGCAGCTCACCGGGACAGACCCCTAGCACAGATACGCAGTATTTT. The V gene is TRBV5-1, the J gene TRBJ2-3, with 7 bases fitting TRBD1. This CDR3 spans 17 amino acids. V gave up 3 bases and J gave up 0 bases; unmatched junction bases: 10. Germline loops: CDR1 SGHRS, CDR2 YFSETQ.

This chain links TRBV6-1 with TRBJ1-2; no reliable D call. The ends were cut back, 0 bases at V and 4 bases at J, with 15 bases in the middle. This CDR3 is 16 amino acids long. CDR1 and CDR2 (germline): MNHNS, SASEGT. CDR3 sequence reads: CASSEAQWQAFYGYTF. CDR3 sequence (DNA): TGTGCCAGCAGTGAAGCGCAGTGGCAGGCCTTCTATGGCTACACCTTC.

CDR3 in DNA: TGTGCCAGCAGCCAAGTCACAGGAATGTTAGGAGACACCATATATTTT. This encodes CASSQVTGMLGDTIYF. The J gene is TRBJ1-3, the V gene TRBV3-1 (or the pseudogene TRBV3-2), with D possibly TRBD1 on 5 matching bases. Germline CDR1 and CDR2: LGHDT and YNNKEL (reference sequence). CDR3 size: 16 residues. The V gene lost 1 base and the J gene lost 8 bases, with 18 bases spanning the gap.

The chain joins TRBV5-6 to TRBJ1-5; D gene uncertain. The V and J ends lost 2 bases and 7 bases respectively, with 7 bases between them. From germline, CDR1 is SGHDT and CDR2 YYEEEE. The CDR3 covers 12 residues. CDR3 in amino acids: CASSFSGQPQHF. DNA of the CDR3: TGTGCCAGCAGCTTTTCGGGGCAGCCCCAGCATTTT.

The rearrangement joins TRBV7-9 to TRBJ2-5, with D tentatively TRBD1 (5 bases). The germline V gene encodes CDR1 SEHNR and CDR2 FQNEAQ (reference sequence). V lost 5 bases and J lost 9, with 10 bases in between. The CDR3 extends over 11 amino acids. The CDR3 DNA reads as TGTGCCAGCAGCCAGGGTGGGCCCCAGTACTTC. Residues: CASSQGGPQYF.

The chain joins TRBV19 to TRBJ2-2; D call uncertain. V was trimmed by 5 bases and J by 6 bases, leaving 4 bases between them. The CDR3 is 11 amino acids. Germline loops: CDR1 LNHDA, CDR2 SQIVND (reference sequence). The CDR3 sequence is CASSFAGELFF. CDR3 sequence (DNA): TGTGCCAGTAGTTTCGCCGGGGAGCTGTTTTTT. Together with reference TRBV19 and TRBJ2-2, the CDR3 gives the full variable domain: DGGITQSPKYLFRKEGQNVTLSCEQNLNHDAMYWYRQDPGQGLRLIYYSQIVNDFQKGDIAEGYSVSREKKESFPLTVTSAQKNPTAFYLCASSFAGELFFGEGSRLTVL.

The chain employs TRBV5-4 and TRBJ1-4; possible D gene TRBD1, 5 bases. Between the trimmed V and J ends, which lost 3 bases and 5 bases, there was a span of 11 bases. The CDR3 has 14 amino acids. CDR1 is SGHNT, CDR2 YYREEE, per germline (reference sequence). The CDR3 loop reads CASSSAGRNEKLFF. The CDR3, as DNA: TGTGCCAGCAGCTCGGCAGGGAGGAATGAAAAACTGTTTTTT.

The chain recombines TRBV4-1 with TRBJ1-3; D unclear. Germline assignment: CDR1 MGHRA and CDR2 YSYEKL. The V gene lost 6 bases and the J gene lost 2 bases, with 8 bases spanning the gap. The CDR3 has 13 residues. This CDR3 is CASRRTAGNTIYF. In DNA, the CDR3 is TGCGCCAGCAGGCGTACGGCTGGAAACACCATATATTTT.

The genes are TRBV7-2 and TRBJ2-7; TRBD1 matches 8 bases. CDR3 length: 14 amino acids. Germline values: CDR1 SGHTA, CDR2 FQGNSA. With V trimmed by 3 bases and J by 7 bases, 8 bases remained unmatched. The CDR3 sequence is CASSFLGQGDEQYF. In nucleotides, the CDR3 is TGTGCCAGCAGCTTCCTTGGACAGGGCGATGAGCAGTACTTC.

The chain joins TRBV5-5 to TRBJ1-1; D call uncertain. Trimming removed 2 bases from V and 0 bases from J, with 5 bases in between. Germline lookup yields CDR1 SGHKS and CDR2 YYEKEE (reference sequence). The CDR3 covers 13 residues. The CDR3 DNA follows: TGTGCCAGCAGCTTTGGCCTGAACACTGAAGCTTTCTTT. Translating it yields CASSFGLNTEAFF.

The chain employs TRBV15 and TRBJ2-3, with 7 positions matching TRBD1. CDR1 is LNHNV, CDR2 YYDKDF, per germline (reference sequence). The V and J ends lost 0 bases and 11 bases, in that order; junction bases with no gene match: 5. The CDR3 has 13 amino acids. The CDR3 spells CATSRDLTGEQYF. As DNA, the CDR3 is TGTGCCACCAGCAGAGATTTAACAGGGGAGCAGTATTTT.

The rearrangement uses TRBV7-8 and TRBJ2-3; D gene unclear. Germline V gives CDR1 SGHVS, CDR2 FQNEAQ. The CDR3 covers 13 residues. Trimming removed 1 base from V and 7 bases from J, with 9 bases in between. CDR3 in amino acids: CASSLVSGYTQYF. CDR3 coding DNA: TGTGCCAGCAGCTTAGTTTCGGGTTATACGCAGTATTTT.

This clone showed up just a few times. CDR3 region: CASSQDEGNAGNTIYF. CDR3 nucleotides: TGTGCCAGCAGCCAAGATGAGGGAAATGCTGGAAACACCATATATTTT. The chain employs TRBV4-2 and TRBJ1-3; no clear D gene. This CDR3 is built from 16 residues. The V and J ends lost 0 bases and 2 bases respectively, with 11 bases between them. CDR1 is LGHNA and CDR2 is YNFKEQ in the germline V gene.

This clone came up a few times. The CDR3 DNA is TGTGCCAGTAGTTCCCGACAGGTGGGCACCGGGGAGCTGTTTTTT. Its translation is CASSSRQVGTGELFF. The chain carries TRBV19 and TRBJ2-2; weak D call: TRBD1 (6 bases). The CDR3 length is 15 residues. Per the germline V gene, CDR1 is LNHDA and CDR2 is SQIVND (reference sequence). V was cut by 5 bases and J by 4 bases, with 14 bases left in between.

The chain combines TRBV29-1 with TRBJ1-2; D is uncertain. V lost 8 bases to trimming and J lost 2 bases, with 12 bases between them. Germline values: CDR1 SQVTM, CDR2 ANQGSEA. There are 12 residues in the CDR3. The CDR3 protein is CSLIDGNYGYTF. The CDR3, as DNA: TGCAGCTTAATCGACGGGAACTATGGCTACACCTTC.

CDR3 in amino acids: CASRATYTGELFF. DNA for the CDR3: TGTGCCAGCAGAGCCACGTACACCGGGGAGCTGTTTTTT. The J gene is TRBJ2-2, the V gene TRBV2, with D uncertain. V was pared by 6 bases and J by 3 bases, with 8 bases between. In germline, CDR1 is SNHLY, CDR2 FYNNEI. CDR3 size: 13 residues.

This clone was observed a few times. V gene TRBV6-1 combines with J gene TRBJ1-2, with 7 bases matching TRBD1. Germline V lookup: CDR1 MNHNS, CDR2 SASEGT. The ends lost 3 bases at V and 4 bases at J; junction bases unmatched: 8. The CDR3 runs 15 residues. The CDR3 here is CASSETGQAIYGYTF. The CDR3 bases are TGTGCCAGCAGTGAGACAGGACAGGCGATCTATGGCTACACCTTC.